This record covers a single T cell receptor (beta chain). The CDR3 is made up of 15 amino acids. Unmatched junction bases numbered 9, after V lost 5 bases and J lost 4 bases. The V gene's germline CDR1 is SGHVS and CDR2 FQNEAQ. As processed by the authors: Nucleated cell number was recorded as an estimate derived from reference gene primer amplification. The assay was immunoSEQ multiplex PCR, and TCRdb's table has in-frame clones only and misses some. Clone size and the V and J calls come from that table; the DNA yielded D and trimming. Of 70,000 to 90,000 clones in the sample, roughly 80% are singletons; the top ten hold roughly 18%. The sample is drawn from a study of blood T cell repertoires in COVID-19. Study overall: Collection of acute and convalescent COVID-19 samples took place in the United States, Italy and Spain. PBMCs, B-cell-depleted T cells, or T cells were the source of the cDNA or gDNA that made up the material.

This chain links TRBV7-8 with TRBJ2-5; 8 bases match TRBD1. The sequencing sample was made of peripheral blood. The TCR sequence derives from a woman of 80 years or more with acute or convalescent COVID-19. The CDR3 reads CASSPGQGGGETQYF. For the CDR3, the DNA is TGTGCCAGCAGCCCTGGACAGGGTGGGGGAGAGACCCAGTACTTC.